This paragraph covers one T cell receptor beta chain sequence. Its antigen is still unknown. The data stem from a study of cytomegalovirus exposure and HLA in healthy donors. Study-level background: About 84% of approximately 400 genotyped donors fell in the Caucasian-associated ancestry cluster. Study conclusions and caveats: In a later analysis, TCR association rates varied by HLA locus: DRB1 most, HLA-C fewest. Per a prior analysis, the majority of TCR beta V segments were productive roughly 87% or roughly 30% of the time. A further, later analysis showed that HLA-associated TCR beta chains (compared with equally common others) were more clonally expanded.

The PCR contained 60 Vbeta and 13 Jbeta primers. Clones were read by immunoSEQ multiplex PCR, and TCRdb kept only the in-frame ones, dropping some. The sample lists 110,000 to 150,000 clones; approximately 80% were seen once. V lost 2 bases and J 9 bases, leaving 6 bases between the germline ends. The germline V gene encodes CDR1 SGHRS and CDR2 YFSETQ. The CDR3 length is 11 residues. The source is a woman aged 18 to 35 in good health and CMV-seropositive. The sample taken for sequencing was PBMCs. The J gene is TRBJ2-1, the V gene TRBV5-1; perhaps TRBD1 as D (6 bases). The CDR3 reads CASSLGGEQFF. DNA for the CDR3: TGCGCCAGCAGCTTAGGGGGTGAGCAGTTCTTC.